These T cell receptor beta chains were read from a single sample in a study of cytomegalovirus exposure and HLA in healthy donors. Generated by immunoSEQ multiplex PCR, the TCRdb table keeps only in-frame clones and is missing some. The table records 30,000 to 45,000 clones, roughly 89% of them present only once. The material sequenced was PBMCs. All receptors derive from a woman between 40 and 50 years old in good health and CMV-seropositive. Both conserved end residues are part of each CDR3. Fields, in order: V gene, D gene, J gene, clone size, CDR3 protein, CDR3 DNA. The D gene is left open where the match is weak. Clone size is shown for a subset of rows, as once, few, many or a class of expanded clone.

v_gene: TRBV7-9; d_gene: TRBD2; j_gene: TRBJ2-7; abundance: .; CDR3aa: CASGRTSGVVLYEQYF; CDR3nt: TGTGCCAGCGGAAGGACTAGCGGGGTAGTGTTGTACGAGCAGTACTTC
v_gene: TRBV28; d_gene: TRBD2; j_gene: TRBJ2-3; abundance: .; CDR3aa: CASSLLAGGMTDTQYF; CDR3nt: TGTGCCAGCAGTCTTCTAGCGGGGGGAATGACAGATACGCAGTATTTT
v_gene: TRBV7-2; d_gene: .; j_gene: TRBJ2-7; abundance: .; CDR3aa: CASSLDRVAGGYSYEQYF; CDR3nt: TGTGCCAGCAGCTTAGACAGGGTAGCGGGCGGGTACTCCTACGAGCAGTACTTC
v_gene: TRBV19; d_gene: .; j_gene: TRBJ1-2; abundance: .; CDR3aa: CASFEGSYGYTF; CDR3nt: TGTGCCAGTTTTGAGGGTAGCTATGGCTACACCTTC
v_gene: TRBV10-1; d_gene: .; j_gene: TRBJ1-5; abundance: .; CDR3aa: CASSVEEVWEEQSRRRQPQHF; CDR3nt: TGCGCCAGCAGTGTCGAGGAGGTTTGGGAGGAGCAGAGCCGGCGTCGACAGCCCCAGCATTTT
v_gene: TRBV7-2; d_gene: .; j_gene: TRBJ1-2; abundance: .; CDR3aa: CASSWGGNYGYTF; CDR3nt: TGTGCCAGCAGCTGGGGGGGAAACTATGGCTACACCTTC
v_gene: TRBV5-5; d_gene: .; j_gene: TRBJ1-1; abundance: .; CDR3aa: CASSLMSLNTEAFF; CDR3nt: TGTGCCAGCAGCTTGATGAGCCTGAACACTGAAGCTTTCTTT
v_gene: TRBV27; d_gene: TRBD1; j_gene: TRBJ1-6; abundance: .; CDR3aa: CASSWTGLSPLHF; CDR3nt: TGTGCCAGCAGCTGGACAGGGCTTTCACCCCTCCACTTT
v_gene: TRBV4-1; d_gene: TRBD2; j_gene: TRBJ2-3; abundance: .; CDR3aa: CASNIGGVDTQYF; CDR3nt: TGCGCCAGCAACATCGGGGGGGTGGATACGCAGTATTTT
v_gene: TRBV4-3; d_gene: .; j_gene: TRBJ1-3; abundance: .; CDR3aa: CASSQDIQLYGNTIYF; CDR3nt: TGCGCCAGCAGCCAAGATATACAGCTGTATGGAAACACCATATATTTT
v_gene: TRBV9; d_gene: .; j_gene: TRBJ1-1; abundance: .; CDR3aa: CASSDDPDTLNTEAFF; CDR3nt: TGTGCCAGCAGCGACGACCCGGACACCTTGAACACTGAAGCTTTCTTT
v_gene: TRBV7-3; d_gene: TRBD2; j_gene: TRBJ2-3; abundance: .; CDR3aa: CASSTYSGGRHSTDTQYF; CDR3nt: TGTGCCAGCAGCACCTATAGCGGGGGCAGACATAGCACAGATACGCAGTATTTT
v_gene: TRBV19; d_gene: .; j_gene: TRBJ2-7; abundance: .; CDR3aa: CASSIGGGASYEQYF; CDR3nt: TGTGCCAGTAGTATAGGAGGTGGGGCCTCCTACGAGCAGTACTTC
v_gene: TRBV9; d_gene: .; j_gene: TRBJ2-5; abundance: .; CDR3aa: CASSVTLEPETQYF; CDR3nt: TGTGCCAGCAGCGTAACGCTAGAGCCAGAGACCCAGTACTTC
v_gene: TRBV19; d_gene: TRBD2; j_gene: TRBJ2-7; abundance: .; CDR3aa: CASTPGGEGSYEQYF; CDR3nt: TGTGCCAGTACCCCTGGGGGGGAAGGTTCGTACGAGCAGTACTTC
v_gene: TRBV11-3; d_gene: .; j_gene: TRBJ2-7; abundance: .; CDR3aa: CASSGTGTMGNEQYF; CDR3nt: TGTGCCAGCAGCGGAACCGGGACAATGGGTAACGAGCAGTACTTC
v_gene: TRBV18; d_gene: TRBD1; j_gene: TRBJ2-5; abundance: .; CDR3aa: CASSPGTGGEETQYF; CDR3nt: TGTGCCAGCTCACCCGGGACAGGGGGCGAGGAGACCCAGTACTTC
v_gene: TRBV18; d_gene: .; j_gene: TRBJ1-2; abundance: .; CDR3aa: CAPSRGATTNYGYTF; CDR3nt: TGTGCCCCATCTCGCGGGGCAACTACTAACTATGGCTACACCTTC
v_gene: TRBV29-1; d_gene: .; j_gene: TRBJ2-3; abundance: once; CDR3aa: CSADTGTDTQYF; CDR3nt: TGCAGCGCGGACACCGGCACAGATACGCAGTATTTT
v_gene: TRBV18; d_gene: .; j_gene: TRBJ2-3; abundance: .; CDR3aa: CASSPRGTRLTDTQYF; CDR3nt: TGTGCCAGCTCCCCAAGGGGGACGCGCCTCACAGATACGCAGTATTTT
v_gene: TRBV7-8; d_gene: TRBD2; j_gene: TRBJ2-4; abundance: once; CDR3aa: CASSAGEGGIQYF; CDR3nt: TGTGCCAGCAGCGCCGGGGAGGGTGGCATTCAGTACTTC
v_gene: TRBV29-1; d_gene: TRBD1; j_gene: TRBJ2-3; abundance: .; CDR3aa: CSVPAGQVVAQYF; CDR3nt: TGCAGCGTTCCGGCAGGACAGGTCGTGGCGCAGTATTTT
v_gene: TRBV5-4; d_gene: .; j_gene: TRBJ1-1; abundance: .; CDR3aa: CASSLAGNGNTEAFF; CDR3nt: TGTGCCAGCAGCTTGGCGGGTAATGGGAACACTGAAGCTTTCTTT
v_gene: TRBV6-6; d_gene: .; j_gene: TRBJ2-1; abundance: few; CDR3aa: CASRTDWFRGDEQFF; CDR3nt: TGTGCCAGCAGGACCGATTGGTTTAGGGGCGATGAGCAGTTCTTC
v_gene: TRBV4-3; d_gene: TRBD1; j_gene: TRBJ1-3; abundance: .; CDR3aa: CASSQETGINTIYF; CDR3nt: TGCGCCAGCAGCCAAGAGACAGGGATAAACACCATATATTTT
v_gene: TRBV19; d_gene: .; j_gene: TRBJ2-7; abundance: .; CDR3aa: CASSMTDLGSYEQYF; CDR3nt: TGTGCCAGTAGTATGACAGATTTAGGTTCCTACGAGCAGTACTTC
v_gene: TRBV6-1; d_gene: .; j_gene: TRBJ2-1; abundance: .; CDR3aa: CASSERREQFF; CDR3nt: TGTGCCAGCAGTGAGAGAAGAGAGCAGTTCTTC
v_gene: TRBV18; d_gene: .; j_gene: TRBJ1-2; abundance: .; CDR3aa: CASENRGNYGYTF; CDR3nt: TGTGCCAGCGAGAACCGTGGTAACTATGGCTACACCTTC
v_gene: TRBV6-1; d_gene: .; j_gene: TRBJ2-5; abundance: .; CDR3aa: CASSEALEPQGKETQYF; CDR3nt: TGTGCCAGCAGTGAAGCGCTGGAGCCTCAGGGGAAAGAGACCCAGTACTTC
v_gene: TRBV9; d_gene: TRBD2; j_gene: TRBJ2-1; abundance: .; CDR3aa: CASSVGGTSGEQFF; CDR3nt: TGTGCCAGCAGCGTAGGAGGGACTAGCGGGGAGCAGTTCTTC
v_gene: TRBV2; d_gene: .; j_gene: TRBJ2-1; abundance: .; CDR3aa: CATGLSKYNEQFF; CDR3nt: TGTGCCACAGGGCTTTCGAAATACAATGAGCAGTTCTTC
v_gene: TRBV15; d_gene: .; j_gene: TRBJ2-3; abundance: .; CDR3aa: CATREGASTDTQYF; CDR3nt: TGTGCCACCCGTGAAGGGGCAAGCACAGATACGCAGTATTTT
v_gene: TRBV10-1; d_gene: .; j_gene: TRBJ1-2; abundance: .; CDR3aa: CASSHSAAGGYTF; CDR3nt: TGCGCCAGCAGCCATTCCGCGGCGGGCGGCTACACCTTC
v_gene: TRBV10-3; d_gene: TRBD2; j_gene: TRBJ2-3; abundance: .; CDR3aa: CASTPLAGSTDTQYF; CDR3nt: TGTGCCTCAACCCCACTAGCGGGGTCCACAGATACGCAGTATTTT
v_gene: TRBV7-9; d_gene: .; j_gene: TRBJ1-2; abundance: .; CDR3aa: CSSSLEGYGYTF; CDR3nt: TGTTCCAGCAGCTTGGAGGGCTATGGCTACACCTTC
v_gene: TRBV11-2; d_gene: TRBD1; j_gene: TRBJ2-3; abundance: .; CDR3aa: CASSSSTGGLDTQYF; CDR3nt: TGTGCCAGCAGCTCTTCGACAGGGGGCCTGGATACGCAGTATTTT
v_gene: TRBV27; d_gene: TRBD1; j_gene: TRBJ2-7; abundance: .; CDR3aa: CASSRRQGPYYEQYF; CDR3nt: TGTGCCAGCAGCCGCAGACAGGGGCCGTACTACGAGCAGTACTTC
v_gene: TRBV5-1; d_gene: TRBD2; j_gene: TRBJ2-7; abundance: .; CDR3aa: CASSSSGGTSGVSLYEQYF; CDR3nt: TGCGCCAGCAGCTCATCCGGGGGGACTAGCGGGGTCTCTCTCTACGAGCAGTACTTC
v_gene: TRBV28; d_gene: .; j_gene: TRBJ2-7; abundance: .; CDR3aa: CASSLAGYEDYEQYF; CDR3nt: TGTGCCAGCAGTTTAGCGGGGTACGAGGACTACGAGCAGTACTTC
v_gene: TRBV7-9; d_gene: TRBD1; j_gene: TRBJ1-2; abundance: .; CDR3aa: CASSASTGAISGYTF; CDR3nt: TGTGCCAGCAGCGCATCCACAGGGGCCATCTCCGGCTACACCTTC
v_gene: TRBV4-2; d_gene: TRBD2; j_gene: TRBJ2-7; abundance: .; CDR3aa: CASSQELAGGTKSYEQYF; CDR3nt: TGTGCCAGCAGCCAAGAACTAGCGGGGGGTACGAAGTCCTACGAGCAGTACTTC
v_gene: TRBV2; d_gene: .; j_gene: TRBJ2-6; abundance: .; CDR3aa: CASSVSPGANVLTF; CDR3nt: TGTGCCAGCAGTGTGAGCCCTGGGGCCAACGTCCTGACTTTC
v_gene: TRBV6-4; d_gene: .; j_gene: TRBJ2-1; abundance: .; CDR3aa: CASSEQSSGNEQFF; CDR3nt: TGTGCCAGCAGTGAACAGTCCTCTGGGAATGAGCAGTTCTTC
v_gene: TRBV19; d_gene: .; j_gene: TRBJ2-7; abundance: once; CDR3aa: CASSMEGHEQYF; CDR3nt: TGTGCCAGTAGTATGGAGGGGCACGAGCAGTACTTC
v_gene: TRBV29-1; d_gene: .; j_gene: TRBJ2-7; abundance: .; CDR3aa: CSVERGPNEQYF; CDR3nt: TGCAGCGTTGAGCGGGGTCCCAACGAGCAGTACTTC
v_gene: TRBV4-3; d_gene: TRBD2; j_gene: TRBJ2-2; abundance: .; CDR3aa: CASSQDPAGDGGGELFF; CDR3nt: TGCGCCAGCAGCCAAGATCCAGCGGGGGATGGTGGCGGGGAGCTGTTTTTT
v_gene: TRBV5-6; d_gene: .; j_gene: TRBJ2-2; abundance: .; CDR3aa: CASSRVGGGELFF; CDR3nt: TGTGCCAGCAGCCGGGTCGGCGGGGGGGAGCTGTTTTTT
v_gene: TRBV5-1; d_gene: .; j_gene: TRBJ2-3; abundance: .; CDR3aa: CASSPAGTDTQYF; CDR3nt: TGCGCCAGCAGCCCGGCGGGCACAGATACGCAGTATTTT
v_gene: TRBV7-3; d_gene: .; j_gene: TRBJ2-2; abundance: .; CDR3aa: CASSQSMRANTGELFF; CDR3nt: TGTGCCAGCAGCCAAAGTATGCGCGCGAACACCGGGGAGCTGTTTTTT
v_gene: TRBV6-1; d_gene: TRBD1; j_gene: TRBJ1-3; abundance: once; CDR3aa: CASSEGDRVAGSTIYF; CDR3nt: TGTGCCAGCAGTGAAGGGGACAGGGTGGCTGGAAGCACCATATATTTT
v_gene: TRBV5-5; d_gene: TRBD1; j_gene: TRBJ1-6; abundance: .; CDR3aa: CASSVEEGALNSPLHF; CDR3nt: TGTGCCAGCAGCGTCGAGGAGGGGGCCCTGAATTCACCCCTCCACTTT
v_gene: TRBV21-1; d_gene: .; j_gene: TRBJ1-4; abundance: .; CDR3aa: CASSLSRQGAEQKLFF; CDR3nt: TGTGCCAGCAGCCTATCTAGACAGGGGGCTGAGCAAAAACTGTTTTTT
v_gene: TRBV7-3; d_gene: .; j_gene: TRBJ1-2; abundance: .; CDR3aa: CASSLDGAGGGGYTF; CDR3nt: TGTGCCAGCAGCTTAGATGGTGCGGGCGGGGGTGGCTACACCTTC
v_gene: TRBV7-2; d_gene: .; j_gene: TRBJ1-3; abundance: .; CDR3aa: CASSGGGASLSGNTIYF; CDR3nt: TGTGCCAGCAGCGGCGGGGGGGCCTCTCTCTCTGGAAACACCATATATTTT
v_gene: TRBV28; d_gene: .; j_gene: TRBJ2-5; abundance: .; CDR3aa: CASSLSVQETQYF; CDR3nt: TGTGCCAGCAGTTTATCAGTCCAAGAGACCCAGTACTTC
v_gene: TRBV29-1; d_gene: .; j_gene: TRBJ2-5; abundance: .; CDR3aa: CSVVQGFRETQYF; CDR3nt: TGCAGCGTTGTTCAGGGGTTCCGTGAGACCCAGTACTTC
v_gene: TRBV28; d_gene: TRBD1; j_gene: TRBJ2-1; abundance: .; CDR3aa: CASSPPQGANEQFF; CDR3nt: TGTGCCAGCAGTCCGCCTCAGGGGGCCAATGAGCAGTTCTTC